This TCR beta chain was captured in a study of blood T cell repertoires in COVID-19. V was pared by 4 bases and J by 0 bases, with 16 bases between. The CDR3 length is 17 residues. Germline V gene sequence: CDR1 LNHNV, CDR2 YYDKDF (reference sequence). The data were produced by immunoSEQ multiplex PCR, yet TCRdb's version contains in-frame clones alone and is incomplete. The table includes hundreds of thousands of clones, around 85% detected once. Input material: PBMCs or T cells enriched from blood (not recorded which). This clonotype originated in a woman aged 50 to 60 who had recovered from COVID-19. V usage is TRBV15 and J usage is TRBJ1-5; possibly TRBD1 for D (6 bases). The CDR3 sequence is CATSKLGTTYSNQPQHF. CDR3 coding DNA: TGTGCCACCAGCAAGTTAGGGACAACATATAGCAATCAGCCCCAGCATTTT.